One and the same sample provided the 24 T cell receptor beta chains below, sequenced in a study of siplizumab effects on memory and regulatory T cells. This table comes from immunoSEQ multiplex PCR, and its TCRdb copy is limited to in-frame clones, with some not included. The sample includes 90,000 to 120,000 clones, about 94% of them seen just once. The sequencing input was Tregs sorted from blood. The origin of the receptors is a human donor in good health.

The chain uses TRBV7-9 and TRBJ2-4, with 10 bases that match TRBD2. Germline V gene lookup returns CDR1 SEHNR and CDR2 FQNEAQ (reference sequence). After removal of 8 bases from V and 0 bases from J, the junction contained 7 bases not matched to a gene. This CDR3 has 16 residues. The CDR3: CASERGGALAKNIQYF. The CDR3 DNA reads TGTGCCAGCGAGCGGGGGGGAGCACTAGCCAAAAACATTCAGTACTTC.

The chain has TRBV7-9 and TRBJ2-1; tentatively, D is TRBD1 or TRBD2 (6 bases each). Germline V gives CDR1 SEHNR, CDR2 FQNEAQ (reference sequence). The CDR3 has 16 amino acids. With 1 base removed from V and 2 bases from J, the gap between germline ends came to 12 bases. The CDR3 reads CASSLGWGAPYNEQFF. The CDR3 nucleotides are TGTGCCAGCAGCTTAGGGTGGGGGGCTCCCTACAATGAGCAGTTCTTC.

This rearrangement joins TRBV6-5 to TRBJ1-1, with D maybe TRBD1 (5 bases). V was trimmed by 6 bases and J by 3 bases, leaving 14 bases between them. This CDR3 has 14 amino acids. CDR1 and CDR2 (germline): MNHEY, SVGAGI. DNA of the CDR3: TGTGCCAGCAGACCCACCCCGGGGGACACTGAAGCTTTCTTT. It codes for CASRPTPGDTEAFF.

The genes are TRBV5-1 and TRBJ1-2, with D possibly matching TRBD1 (6 bases). The CDR3 runs to 11 residues. CDR1 SGHRS and CDR2 YFSETQ come from the germline V gene. V was shortened by 4 bases and J by 5 bases, with 6 bases between the two germline ends. CDR3 amino acids: CASSQGYGYTF. The DNA for the CDR3 is TGCGCCAGCAGCCAGGGGTATGGCTACACCTTC.

The rearrangement uses TRBV30 and TRBJ1-5; 9 nucleotides agree with TRBD1. Per the germline V gene, CDR1 is GTSNPN and CDR2 is SVGIG (reference sequence). This CDR3 contains 15 residues. Trimming took 3 bases from V and 9 from J; bases not matched to a gene: 12. CDR3 sequence (DNA): TGTGCCTGGAGGGGGGACAGGGAAGGGAATTGGCCCCAGCATTTT. Translated, it gives CAWRGDREGNWPQHF.

This chain connects TRBV5-1 to TRBJ2-3; no definite D call. This CDR3 contains 15 residues. Germline V gene lookup returns CDR1 SGHRS and CDR2 YFSETQ. V was clipped by 0 bases and J by 0 bases, with 8 bases between them. Here the CDR3 DNA reads TGCGCCAGCAGCTTGGGCGGTTTTAGCACAGATACGCAGTATTTT. Its translation: CASSLGGFSTDTQYF.

V gene TRBV11-3 combines with J gene TRBJ2-5; D not certain. This CDR3 comprises 12 residues. Looked up from germline, CDR1 is SGHNT and CDR2 is YENEEA. V lost 5 bases and J 5 bases, leaving 9 bases between the germline ends. CDR3 sequence reads: CASSKSLETQYF. The CDR3 region has the DNA TGTGCCAGCAGCAAGTCCTTGGAGACCCAGTACTTC. The variable domain in full, completed from reference TRBV11-3 and TRBJ2-5, reads EAGVVQSPRYKIIEKKQPVAFWCNPISGHNTLYWYLQNLGQGPELLIRYENEEAVDDSQLPKDRFSAERLKGVDSTLKIQPAELGDSAVYLCASSKSLETQYFGPGTRLLVL.

This clone was detected a few times. This chain links TRBV18 with TRBJ2-2; perhaps TRBD2 as D (6 bases). This CDR3 has 16 amino acids. Trimming took off 4 bases at V and 1 base at J, with 13 bases between the two ends. Germline V gene sequence: CDR1 KGHSH, CDR2 LQKENI. CDR3 amino acids: CASSRGGAGNTGELFF. In DNA form, the CDR3 reads TGTGCCAGCTCACGAGGCGGAGCGGGGAACACCGGGGAGCTGTTTTTT.

The CDR3 loop is CASRSGYPNQPQHF. CDR3 in DNA: TGTGCCAGCAGAAGTGGGTATCCCAATCAGCCCCAGCATTTT. This chain joins TRBV2 and TRBJ1-5; no reliable D call. From germline, CDR1 is SNHLY and CDR2 FYNNEI. The CDR3 runs to 14 residues. Trimming took off 6 bases at V and 3 bases at J, with 12 bases between the two ends.

The V gene is TRBV29-1, the J gene TRBJ1-2, with no clear D. Germline V gives CDR1 SQVTM, CDR2 ANQGSEA. The CDR3 spans 12 residues. V was cut by 6 bases and J by 3 bases, with 11 bases left in between. The CDR3 region has the DNA TGCAGCGTGGTAACTGGGGACTATGGCTACACCTTC. This codes for CSVVTGDYGYTF. Together with reference TRBV29-1 and TRBJ1-2, the CDR3 gives the full variable domain: SAVISQKPSRDICQRGTSLTIQCQVDSQVTMMFWYRQQPGQSLTLIATANQGSEATYESGFVIDKFPISRPNLTFSTLTVSNMSPEDSSIYLCSVVTGDYGYTFGSGTRLTVV.

As for this clone: This same CDR3 is encoded by further DNA sequences in the sample. The chain joins TRBV20-1 to TRBJ2-5; unclear D gene. V lost 2 bases and J 5 bases, leaving 6 bases between the germline ends. The CDR3 extends over 11 amino acids. Germline V gene lookup returns CDR1 DFQATT and CDR2 SNEGSKA (reference sequence). CDR3 amino acids: CSARLGETQYF. DNA for the CDR3: TGCAGTGCTAGATTGGGGGAGACCCAGTACTTC.

This chain joins TRBV27 and TRBJ2-1; 8 bases fit TRBD1. The V gene's germline CDR1 is MNHEY and CDR2 SMNVEV (reference sequence). The V gene end was trimmed by 9 bases and the J gene end by 7 bases; junction bases not matched to a gene: 20. CDR3 length: 17 residues. CDR3 region: CASRVLSRQGAANEQFF. The CDR3 DNA follows: TGTGCCAGTCGTGTTTTATCGAGGCAGGGGGCGGCGAATGAGCAGTTCTTC.

The V and J genes are TRBV14 and TRBJ1-3; D is unclear. V lost 5 bases and J lost 0, with 17 bases in between. The CDR3 spans 17 residues. Germline assignment: CDR1 SGHDN and CDR2 FVKESK. CDR3 sequence reads: CASSRRASESSGNTIYF. The DNA for the CDR3 is TGTGCCAGCAGCAGAAGGGCGTCGGAGAGCTCTGGAAACACCATATATTTT.

This clone was observed a single time. J is TRBJ2-7 and V is TRBV7-8; no reliable D call. This CDR3 is built from 17 residues. V dropped 2 bases and J dropped 0 bases, with 17 bases sitting between them. Germline CDR1 SGHVS, CDR2 FQNEAQ. For the CDR3, the DNA is TGTGCCAGCAGCTTAAGCCCCTCCAGGCTCAGCTCCTACGAGCAGTACTTC. Translating it yields CASSLSPSRLSSYEQYF. The full variable domain, in which reference TRBV7-8 and TRBJ2-7 provide the parts outside the CDR3, is GAGVSQSPRYKVAKRGQDVALRCDPISGHVSLFWYQQALGQGPEFLTYFQNEAQLDKSGLPSDRFFAERPEGSVSTLKIQRTQQEDSAVYLCASSLSPSRLSSYEQYFGPGTRLTVT.

This clone was picked up one time. The gene calls are TRBV19 and TRBJ1-5; 12 nucleotides match TRBD1. Unmatched junction bases numbered 2, after V lost 3 bases and J lost 5 bases. CDR3 size: 15 residues. Germline loops: CDR1 LNHDA, CDR2 SQIVND (reference sequence). The CDR3 DNA reads TGTGCCAGTAGTATGGGGACAGGGGGCTATCAGCCCCAGCATTTT. Amino acid sequence: CASSMGTGGYQPQHF.

The chain couples TRBV23-1 to TRBJ2-2; no firm D call. TRBV23-1 is treated as an ORF (open reading frame) with a function not yet certain. The CDR3 spans 16 residues. V lost 4 bases and J 5 bases, leaving 17 bases between the germline ends. The CDR3 nucleotides are TGCGCCAGCAGTCCAAGCCAGATAAAGCGAACCGGGGAGCTGTTTTTT. Translating gives CASSPSQIKRTGELFF.

The chain couples TRBV7-9 to TRBJ2-1, with 9 bases fitting TRBD1. The trim removed 4 bases at V and 2 bases at J, leaving 9 bases unmatched. CDR1 is SEHNR, CDR2 FQNEAQ, per germline (reference sequence). The CDR3 spans 17 residues. This CDR3 reads CASSSPWDREAYNEQFF. Here the CDR3 DNA reads TGTGCCAGCAGCTCGCCCTGGGACAGGGAGGCCTACAATGAGCAGTTCTTC. The full variable domain, its missing parts supplied by reference TRBV7-9 and TRBJ2-1, is DTGVSQNPRHKITKRGQNVTFRCDPISEHNRLYWYRQTLGQGPEFLTYFQNEAQLEKSRLLSDRFSAERPKGSFSTLEIQRTEQGDSAMYLCASSSPWDREAYNEQFFGPGTRLTVL.

V and J are TRBV7-6 and TRBJ1-2; D remains unclear. Germline V lookup: CDR1 SGHVS, CDR2 FNYEAQ. V was clipped by 5 bases and J by 8 bases, with 15 bases between them. The CDR3 totals 13 residues. The CDR3 DNA is TGTGCCAGCAGCCCTGTGGGGTCATTGGGCTACACCTTC. As protein: CASSPVGSLGYTF.

The gene calls are TRBV30 and TRBJ1-6; 7 nucleotides line up with TRBD1. The CDR3 totals 14 residues. Germline lookup yields CDR1 GTSNPN and CDR2 SVGIG (reference sequence). With V trimmed by 4 bases and J by 7 bases, 7 bases remained unmatched. DNA for the CDR3: TGTGCCTGGAAACCCCACAGGGGAAATTCACCCCTCCACTTT. This encodes CAWKPHRGNSPLHF.

V is TRBV6-1 and J is TRBJ1-6; TRBD1 might be the D (5 bases). CDR1 and CDR2 (germline): MNHNS, SASEGT. This CDR3 has 14 amino acids. Trimming left V 2 bases short and J 10 bases short, with 12 bases between. The CDR3 protein is CASSEREGWSPLHF. The CDR3 DNA follows: TGTGCCAGCAGTGAAAGGGAGGGGTGGTCACCCCTCCACTTT.

This clone was observed once. The chain recombines TRBV5-1 with TRBJ2-5; TRBD1 aligns across 7 bases. The CDR3 runs to 16 residues. CDR1 is SGHRS and CDR2 is YFSETQ in the germline V gene. The trim removed 4 bases at V and 2 bases at J, leaving 11 bases unmatched. DNA for the CDR3: TGCGCCAGCAGCCCCGACAGGGCGGTAGGGCAAGAGACCCAGTACTTC. Protein: CASSPDRAVGQETQYF.

The chain links TRBV9 to TRBJ2-1; 7 bases map to TRBD2. After removal of 6 bases from V and 9 bases from J, the junction contained 12 bases not matched to a gene. Germline V CDR1 and CDR2: SGDLS, YYNGEE. The CDR3 covers 14 residues. Here the CDR3 DNA reads TGTGCCAGCACCTTATCGGCTAGCGGTGGTGAGCAGTTCTTC. Its translation: CASTLSASGGEQFF.

V and J are TRBV10-3 and TRBJ1-4, with D hard to call. The germline gives CDR1 ENHRY, CDR2 SYGVKD. The CDR3 length is 14 residues. V was shortened by 4 bases and J by 0 bases, with 6 bases between the two germline ends. The CDR3 loop reads CAISAEPTNEKLFF. CDR3 DNA: TGTGCCATCAGTGCAGAACCAACTAATGAAAAACTGTTTTTT.

The rearrangement links TRBV5-1 to TRBJ2-2; D is ambiguous. This CDR3 comprises 16 residues. V was cut by 4 bases and J by 2 bases, with 15 bases left in between. CDR1 and CDR2 from the germline V gene are SGHRS and YFSETQ. The CDR3 sequence is CASSPLRSRNTGELFF. The DNA for the CDR3 is TGCGCCAGCAGCCCGCTACGTTCGAGAAACACCGGGGAGCTGTTTTTT.